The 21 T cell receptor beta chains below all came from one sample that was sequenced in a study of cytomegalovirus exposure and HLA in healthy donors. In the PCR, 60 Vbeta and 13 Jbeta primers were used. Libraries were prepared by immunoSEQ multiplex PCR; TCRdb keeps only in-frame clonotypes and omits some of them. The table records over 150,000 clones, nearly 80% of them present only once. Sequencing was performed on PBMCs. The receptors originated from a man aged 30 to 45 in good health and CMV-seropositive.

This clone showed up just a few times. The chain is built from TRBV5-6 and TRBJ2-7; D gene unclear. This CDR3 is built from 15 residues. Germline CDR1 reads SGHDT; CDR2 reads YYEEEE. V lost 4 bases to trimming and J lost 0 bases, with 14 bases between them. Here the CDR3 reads CASSALGLGSYEQYF. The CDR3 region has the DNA TGTGCCAGCAGCGCCCTGGGCTTAGGCTCCTACGAGCAGTACTTC.

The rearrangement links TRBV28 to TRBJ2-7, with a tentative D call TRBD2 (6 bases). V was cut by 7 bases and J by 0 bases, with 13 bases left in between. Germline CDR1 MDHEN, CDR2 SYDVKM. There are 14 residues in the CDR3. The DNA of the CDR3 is TGTGCCAGCATTGAAGCGGAGGGCTCCTACGAGCAGTACTTC. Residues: CASIEAEGSYEQYF. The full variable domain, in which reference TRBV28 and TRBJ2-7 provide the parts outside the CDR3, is DVKVTQSSRYLVKRTGEKVFLECVQDMDHENMFWYRQDPGLGLRLIYFSYDVKMKEKGDIPEGYSVSREKKERFSLILESASTNQTSMYLCASIEAEGSYEQYFGPGTRLTVT.

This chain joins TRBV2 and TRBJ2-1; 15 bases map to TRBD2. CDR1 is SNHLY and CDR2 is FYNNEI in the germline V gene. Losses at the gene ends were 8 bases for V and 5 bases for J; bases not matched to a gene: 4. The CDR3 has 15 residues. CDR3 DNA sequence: TGTGCCAGCGTGAGGACTAGCGGGAGGGACAATGAGCAGTTCTTC. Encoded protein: CASVRTSGRDNEQFF.

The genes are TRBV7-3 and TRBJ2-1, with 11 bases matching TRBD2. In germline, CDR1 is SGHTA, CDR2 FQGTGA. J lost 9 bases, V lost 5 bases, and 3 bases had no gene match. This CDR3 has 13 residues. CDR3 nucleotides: TGTGCCAGCAGCGTAGCGGGGGGGGGTGAGCAGTTCTTC. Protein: CASSVAGGGEQFF.

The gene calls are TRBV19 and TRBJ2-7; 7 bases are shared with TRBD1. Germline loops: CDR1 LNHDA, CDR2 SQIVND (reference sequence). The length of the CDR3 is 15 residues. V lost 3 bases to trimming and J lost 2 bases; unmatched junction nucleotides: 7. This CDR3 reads CASSMGRGSAYEQYF. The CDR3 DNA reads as TGTGCCAGTAGTATGGGCAGGGGGAGCGCCTACGAGCAGTACTTC.

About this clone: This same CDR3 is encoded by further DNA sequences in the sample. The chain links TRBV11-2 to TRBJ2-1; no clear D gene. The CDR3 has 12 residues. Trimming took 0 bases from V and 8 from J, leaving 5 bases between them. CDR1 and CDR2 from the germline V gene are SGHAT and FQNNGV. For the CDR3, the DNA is TGTGCCAGCAGCTTAGATCGTGATGAGCAGTTCTTC. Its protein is CASSLDRDEQFF.

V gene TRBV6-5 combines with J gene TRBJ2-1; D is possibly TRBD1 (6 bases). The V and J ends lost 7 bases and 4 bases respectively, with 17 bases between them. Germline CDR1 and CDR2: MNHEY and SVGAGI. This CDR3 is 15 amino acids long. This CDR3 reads CASKIQGWGYNEQFF. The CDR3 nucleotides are TGTGCCAGCAAGATACAGGGATGGGGGTACAATGAGCAGTTCTTC.

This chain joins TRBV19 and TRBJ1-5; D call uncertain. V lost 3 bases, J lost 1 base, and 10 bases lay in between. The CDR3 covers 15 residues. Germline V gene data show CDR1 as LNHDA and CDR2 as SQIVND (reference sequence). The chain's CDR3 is CASSMTGGSNQPQHF. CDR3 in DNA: TGTGCCAGTAGTATGACGGGAGGGAGCAATCAGCCCCAGCATTTT.

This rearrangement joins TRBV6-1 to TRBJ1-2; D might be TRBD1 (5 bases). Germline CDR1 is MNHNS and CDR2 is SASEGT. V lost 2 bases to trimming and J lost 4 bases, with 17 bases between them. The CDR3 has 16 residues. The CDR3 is CASSETPGLSVYGYTF. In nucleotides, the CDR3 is TGTGCCAGCAGTGAAACCCCGGGACTTTCAGTCTATGGCTACACCTTC.

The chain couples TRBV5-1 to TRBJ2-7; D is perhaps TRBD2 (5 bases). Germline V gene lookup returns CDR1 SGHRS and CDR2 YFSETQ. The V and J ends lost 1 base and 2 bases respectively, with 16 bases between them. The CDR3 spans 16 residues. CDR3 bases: TGCGCCAGCAGCTTGTACGGCGGAGGCATGACCTACGAGCAGTACTTC. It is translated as CASSLYGGGMTYEQYF.

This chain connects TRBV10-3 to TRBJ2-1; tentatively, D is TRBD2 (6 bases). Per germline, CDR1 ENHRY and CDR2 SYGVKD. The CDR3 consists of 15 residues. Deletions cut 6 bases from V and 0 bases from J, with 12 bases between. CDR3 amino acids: CAIRSSDSSYNEQFF. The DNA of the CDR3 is TGTGCCATCAGATCTAGCGATAGCTCCTACAATGAGCAGTTCTTC.

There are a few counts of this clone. CDR3 loop: CASSEMRGTGTQYF. CDR3 nucleotides: TGTGCCAGCAGTGAAATGCGGGGCACCGGGACCCAGTACTTC. V and J are TRBV2 and TRBJ2-5, with TRBD2 as a possible D gene (6 bases). Germline CDR1 is SNHLY and CDR2 is FYNNEI. The CDR3 length is 14 residues. Trimming stripped 2 bases from V and 7 bases from J, with 14 bases between.

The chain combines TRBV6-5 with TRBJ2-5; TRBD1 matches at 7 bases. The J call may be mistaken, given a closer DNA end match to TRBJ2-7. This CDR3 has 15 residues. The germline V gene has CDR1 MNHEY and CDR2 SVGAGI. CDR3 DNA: TGTGCCAGCAGTTACACGAGGGGGCTACCCTACGAGCAGTACTTC. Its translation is CASSYTRGLPYEQYF.

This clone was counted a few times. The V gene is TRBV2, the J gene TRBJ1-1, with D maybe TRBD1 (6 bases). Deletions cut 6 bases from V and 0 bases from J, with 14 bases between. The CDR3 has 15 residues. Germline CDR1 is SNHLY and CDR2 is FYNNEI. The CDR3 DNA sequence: TGTGCCAGCAGAGGGGGTGGGGGCATGAACACTGAAGCTTTCTTT. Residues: CASRGGGGMNTEAFF.

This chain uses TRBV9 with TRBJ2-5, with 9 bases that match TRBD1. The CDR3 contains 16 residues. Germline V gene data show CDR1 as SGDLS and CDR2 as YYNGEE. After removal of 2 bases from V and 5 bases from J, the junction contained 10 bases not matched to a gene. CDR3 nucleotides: TGTGCCAGCAGCGTGGTGGGACAGGGCAACGGGGAGACCCAGTACTTC. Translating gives CASSVVGQGNGETQYF. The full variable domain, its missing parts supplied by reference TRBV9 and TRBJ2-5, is DSGVTQTPKHLITATGQRVTLRCSPRSGDLSVYWYQQSLDQGLQFLIQYYNGEERAKGNILERFSAQQFPDLHSELNLSSLELGDSALYFCASSVVGQGNGETQYFGPGTRLLVL.

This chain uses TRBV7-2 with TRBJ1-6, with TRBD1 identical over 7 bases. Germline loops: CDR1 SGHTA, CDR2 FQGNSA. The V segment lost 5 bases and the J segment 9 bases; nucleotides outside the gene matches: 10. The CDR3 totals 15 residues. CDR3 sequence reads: CASSPGRGRGSPLHF. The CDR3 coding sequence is TGTGCCAGCAGCCCGGGTAGGGGGCGCGGTTCACCCCTCCACTTT.

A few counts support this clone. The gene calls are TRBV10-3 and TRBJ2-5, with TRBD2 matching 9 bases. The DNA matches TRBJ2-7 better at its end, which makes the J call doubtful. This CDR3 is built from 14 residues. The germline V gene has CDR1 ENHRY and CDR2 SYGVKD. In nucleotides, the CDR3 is TGTGCCATCAGTCCTAGCGGGGAACCCGGCGAGCAGTACTTC. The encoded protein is CAISPSGEPGEQYF.

CDR3 sequence (DNA): TGTGCCAGCACCCCGGGAGGGGACACCGGGGAGCTGTTTTTT. It yields the protein CASTPGGDTGELFF. The J gene is TRBJ2-2, the V gene TRBV7-3; 8 bases are shared with TRBD2. V shed 7 bases and J 3 bases; nucleotides not matched to a gene: 4. This CDR3 comprises 14 residues. CDR1 SGHTA and CDR2 FQGTGA come from the germline V gene.

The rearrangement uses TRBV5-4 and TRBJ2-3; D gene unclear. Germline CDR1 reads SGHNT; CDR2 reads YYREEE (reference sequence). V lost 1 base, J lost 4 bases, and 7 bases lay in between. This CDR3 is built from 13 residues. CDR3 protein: CASSLNRADTQYF. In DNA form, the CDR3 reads TGTGCCAGCAGCTTGAATCGGGCAGATACGCAGTATTTT.

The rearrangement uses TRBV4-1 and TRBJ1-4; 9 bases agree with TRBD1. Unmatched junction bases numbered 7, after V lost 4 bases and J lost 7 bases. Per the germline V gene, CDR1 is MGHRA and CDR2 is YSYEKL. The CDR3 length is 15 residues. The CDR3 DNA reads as TGCGCCAGCAGCCCGACAGGGGGAACGGGTGAAAAACTGTTTTTT. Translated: CASSPTGGTGEKLFF.

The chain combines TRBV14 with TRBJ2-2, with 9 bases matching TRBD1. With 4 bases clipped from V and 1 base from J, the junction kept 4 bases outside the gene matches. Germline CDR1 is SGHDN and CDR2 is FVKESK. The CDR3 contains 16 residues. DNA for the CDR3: TGTGCCAGCAGCCGACTGGGACAGGGGAACACCGGGGAGCTGTTTTTT. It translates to CASSRLGQGNTGELFF.